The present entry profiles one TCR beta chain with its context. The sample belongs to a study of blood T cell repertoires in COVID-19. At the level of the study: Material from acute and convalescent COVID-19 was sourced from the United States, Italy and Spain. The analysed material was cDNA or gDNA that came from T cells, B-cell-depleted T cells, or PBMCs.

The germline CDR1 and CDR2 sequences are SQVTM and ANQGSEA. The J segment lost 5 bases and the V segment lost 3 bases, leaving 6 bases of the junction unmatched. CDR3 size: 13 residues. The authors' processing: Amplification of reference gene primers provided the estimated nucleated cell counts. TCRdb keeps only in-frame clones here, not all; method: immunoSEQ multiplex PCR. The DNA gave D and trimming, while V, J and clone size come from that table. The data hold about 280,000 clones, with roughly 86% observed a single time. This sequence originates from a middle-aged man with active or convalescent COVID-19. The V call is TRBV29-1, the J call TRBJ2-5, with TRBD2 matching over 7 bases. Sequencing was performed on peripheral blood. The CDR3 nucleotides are TGCAGCGTTGAGGGGAGGGAGGGGGAGACCCAGTACTTC. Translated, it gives CSVEGREGETQYF.